Listed here are 13 T cell receptor beta chains from one sample, sequenced in a study of CD8+ T cells in alopecia areata. Isolated RNA was reverse transcribed into cDNA used as the sequencing template. TCRdb's copy holds only in-frame clones and misses some; the assay was immunoSEQ multiplex PCR. This table has about 13,000 clones, 68% appearing once. Treatment described: oral pan-JAK inhibitor, 5-10 mg twice daily. Lesional scalp punch biopsies and peripheral blood came from alopecia areata patients. The sample consisted of skin, taken at week 4, from a patient treated with tofacitinib. These TCRs come from a human donor with alopecia areata.

The V gene is TRBV7-9, the J gene TRBJ1-1; no clear D. CDR3 size: 12 residues. Per germline, CDR1 SEHNR and CDR2 FQNEAQ (reference sequence). V lost 1 base and J lost 8, with 8 bases in between. This chain's CDR3 is CASSLGSFEAFF. CDR3 coding DNA: TGTGCCAGCAGCTTAGGATCGTTCGAAGCTTTCTTT.

In this sample, this clone turned up a few times. The chain recombines TRBV18 with TRBJ2-1; 10 nucleotides agree with TRBD1. V gave up 1 base and J gave up 6 bases; unmatched junction bases: 9. The CDR3 is 17 amino acids. Germline V lookup: CDR1 KGHSH, CDR2 LQKENI. The CDR3 loop is CASSPRHGTGVGNEQFF. CDR3 sequence (DNA): TGTGCCAGCTCACCACGTCACGGGACAGGGGTCGGCAATGAGCAGTTCTTC. The full variable domain, completed using reference TRBV18 and TRBJ2-1, is NAGVMQNPRHLVRRRGQEARLRCSPMKGHSHVYWYRQLPEEGLKFMVYLQKENIIDESGMPKERFSAEFPKEGPSILRIQQVVRGDSAAYFCASSPRHGTGVGNEQFFGPGTRLTVL.

J is TRBJ2-5 and V is TRBV7-9, with 9 bases lining up with TRBD2. Trimming removed 7 bases from V and 1 base from J; junction bases left unmatched: 7. The germline CDR1 and CDR2 sequences are SEHNR and FQNEAQ (reference sequence). The CDR3 is 15 residues long. The CDR3 loop reads CASIMSSGGQETQYF. DNA for the CDR3: TGTGCCAGCATTATGAGTAGCGGGGGCCAAGAGACCCAGTACTTC.

The chain couples TRBV7-9 to TRBJ2-1; D call uncertain. Germline assignment: CDR1 SEHNR and CDR2 FQNEAQ (reference sequence). With 5 bases removed from V and 8 bases from J, the gap between germline ends came to 19 bases. This CDR3 has 15 amino acids. CDR3 region: CASSTRYLARHEQFF. CDR3 DNA: TGTGCCAGCAGCACCCGTTATTTGGCCCGCCATGAGCAGTTCTTC.

This chain links TRBV27 with TRBJ1-1; D may be TRBD1 (5 bases). Germline CDR1 MNHEY, CDR2 SMNVEV (reference sequence). This CDR3 contains 13 residues. The germline V and J ends were trimmed by 2 bases and 6 bases, with 10 bases remaining between them. CDR3: CASSLRGSAEAFF. The CDR3 region has the DNA TGTGCCAGCAGTTTAAGGGGCTCAGCTGAAGCTTTCTTT.

The chain joins TRBV5-1 to TRBJ1-1, with a tentative D call TRBD1 (5 bases). The germline V gene encodes CDR1 SGHRS and CDR2 YFSETQ. V gave up 4 bases and J gave up 11 bases, with 18 bases separating them. This CDR3 has 13 amino acids. CDR3 residues: CASSPRDALGAFF. As DNA, the CDR3 is TGCGCCAGCAGCCCCCGGGACGCCTTGGGGGCTTTCTTT.

The chain has TRBV13 and TRBJ2-5; D is perhaps TRBD1 or TRBD2 (5 bases each). The CDR3 has 16 amino acids. The germline gives CDR1 PRHDT, CDR2 FYEKMQ (reference sequence). V dropped 1 base and J dropped 3 bases, with 15 bases sitting between them. The CDR3 DNA follows: TGTGCCAGCAGCTTAGATGCCCGGGACGGAAAAGAGACCCAGTACTTC. It encodes CASSLDARDGKETQYF.

This clone was seen more than once but under ten times. The gene calls are TRBV7-9 and TRBJ1-5; tentatively, D is TRBD1 (6 bases). From germline, CDR1 is SEHNR and CDR2 FQNEAQ (reference sequence). The CDR3 covers 17 residues. Trimming stripped 5 bases from V and 1 base from J, with 18 bases between. The CDR3 bases are TGTGCCAGCAGCCAAGTGCTAGGCCAGGGGAGCAATCAGCCCCAGCATTTT. This gives the protein CASSQVLGQGSNQPQHF.

The chain recombines TRBV4-3 with TRBJ2-5; D ambiguous. Germline CDR1 LGHNA, CDR2 YSLEER. The V end lost 4 bases, the J end lost 3 bases, and 18 bases lay between the germline ends. CDR3 length: 16 amino acids. CDR3 sequence: CASSLYSGSPEETQYF. CDR3 sequence (DNA): TGCGCCAGCAGCCTTTATTCGGGCTCACCTGAAGAGACCCAGTACTTC.

V is TRBV4-1 and J is TRBJ2-1; tentatively, D is TRBD1 (6 bases). This CDR3 is 15 amino acids long. V was cut by 3 bases and J by 0 bases, with 9 bases left in between. CDR1 and CDR2 from the germline V gene are MGHRA and YSYEKL. This CDR3 reads CASSQDRVSYNEQFF. CDR3 bases: TGCGCCAGCAGCCAGGACAGAGTCTCCTACAATGAGCAGTTCTTC.

This rearrangement joins TRBV18 to TRBJ1-5; the D is unclear. The CDR3 length is 15 residues. The V gene lost 2 bases and the J gene lost 6 bases, with 14 bases spanning the gap. From germline, CDR1 is KGHSH and CDR2 LQKENI. Here the CDR3 DNA reads TGTGCCAGCTCACCAGCGGGGTGGGAAGGTCAGCCCCAGCATTTT. It encodes CASSPAGWEGQPQHF.

This chain connects TRBV5-1 to TRBJ1-2; the match to TRBD1 covers 11 bases. CDR3 length equals 15 residues. J was trimmed by 6 bases and V by 4 bases; bases with no gene match: 8. Germline assignment: CDR1 SGHRS and CDR2 YFSETQ. The CDR3 loop is CASSPDRGLGDGYTF. CDR3 nucleotides: TGCGCCAGCAGCCCGGACAGGGGGCTGGGGGATGGCTACACCTTC.

V is TRBV7-8 and J is TRBJ2-7; 10 bases map to TRBD1. The CDR3 has 16 residues. V trimming: 4 bases; J trimming: 1 base; junction bases outside the gene matches: 7. The germline CDR1 and CDR2 sequences are SGHVS and FQNEAQ. CDR3 protein: CASSYKGQGRSYEQYF. The CDR3 DNA is TGTGCCAGCAGCTACAAGGGACAGGGGAGGTCCTACGAGCAGTACTTC.